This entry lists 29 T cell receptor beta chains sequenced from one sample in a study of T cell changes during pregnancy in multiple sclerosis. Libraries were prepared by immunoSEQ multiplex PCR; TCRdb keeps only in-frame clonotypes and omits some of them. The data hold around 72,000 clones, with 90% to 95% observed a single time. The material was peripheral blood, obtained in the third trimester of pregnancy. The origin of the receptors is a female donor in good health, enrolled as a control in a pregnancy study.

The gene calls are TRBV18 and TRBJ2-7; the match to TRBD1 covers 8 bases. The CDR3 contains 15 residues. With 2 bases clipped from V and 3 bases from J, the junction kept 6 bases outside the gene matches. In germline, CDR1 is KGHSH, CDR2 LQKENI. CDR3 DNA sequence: TGTGCCAGCTCACCAGGAACAGGGGGAGACTACGAGCAGTACTTC. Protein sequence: CASSPGTGGDYEQYF. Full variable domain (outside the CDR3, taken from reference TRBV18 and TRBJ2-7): NAGVMQNPRHLVRRRGQEARLRCSPMKGHSHVYWYRQLPEEGLKFMVYLQKENIIDESGMPKERFSAEFPKEGPSILRIQQVVRGDSAAYFCASSPGTGGDYEQYFGPGTRLTVT.

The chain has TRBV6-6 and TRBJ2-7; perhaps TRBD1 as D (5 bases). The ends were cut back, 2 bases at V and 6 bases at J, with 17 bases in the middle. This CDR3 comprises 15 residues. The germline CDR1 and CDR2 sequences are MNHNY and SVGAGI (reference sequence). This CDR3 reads CASSYTRQKGIEQYF. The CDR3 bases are TGTGCCAGCAGTTACACCCGACAGAAGGGTATCGAGCAGTACTTC.

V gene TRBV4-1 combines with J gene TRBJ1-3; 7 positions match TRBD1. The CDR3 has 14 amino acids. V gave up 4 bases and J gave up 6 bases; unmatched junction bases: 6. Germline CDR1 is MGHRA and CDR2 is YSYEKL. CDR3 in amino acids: CASSLLQGLNTIYF. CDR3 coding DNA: TGCGCCAGCAGCCTTTTACAGGGGTTAAACACCATATATTTT.

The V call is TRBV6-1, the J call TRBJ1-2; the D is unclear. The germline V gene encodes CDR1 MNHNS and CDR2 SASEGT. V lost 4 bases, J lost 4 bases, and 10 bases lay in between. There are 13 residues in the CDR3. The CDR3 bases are TGTGCCAGCAGTGTGGAGACTAGCTATGGCTACACCTTC. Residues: CASSVETSYGYTF.

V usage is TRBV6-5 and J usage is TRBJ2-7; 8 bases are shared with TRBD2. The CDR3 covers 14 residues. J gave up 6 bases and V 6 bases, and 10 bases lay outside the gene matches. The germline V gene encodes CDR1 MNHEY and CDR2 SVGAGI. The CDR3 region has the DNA TGTGCCAGCAGGACCCGGAGACTAGCGTTCGAGCAGTACTTC. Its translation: CASRTRRLAFEQYF.

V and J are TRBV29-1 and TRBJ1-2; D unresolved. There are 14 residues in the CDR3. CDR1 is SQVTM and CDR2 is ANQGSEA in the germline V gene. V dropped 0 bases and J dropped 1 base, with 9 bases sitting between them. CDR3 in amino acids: CSVEDPPFNYGYTF. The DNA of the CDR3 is TGCAGCGTTGAAGATCCTCCCTTTAACTATGGCTACACCTTC.

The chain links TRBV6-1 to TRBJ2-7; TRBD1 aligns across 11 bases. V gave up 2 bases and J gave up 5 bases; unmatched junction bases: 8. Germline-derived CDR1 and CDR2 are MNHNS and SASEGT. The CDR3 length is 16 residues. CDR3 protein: CASSEPGQGASDEQYF. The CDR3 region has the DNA TGTGCCAGCAGTGAACCAGGACAGGGGGCTTCGGACGAGCAGTACTTC.

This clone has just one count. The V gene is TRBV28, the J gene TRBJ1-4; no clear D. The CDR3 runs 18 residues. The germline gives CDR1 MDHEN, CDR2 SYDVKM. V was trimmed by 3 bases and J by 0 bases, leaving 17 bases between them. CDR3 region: CASSFSGSGGTTNEKLFF. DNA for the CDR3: TGTGCCAGCAGTTTTTCCGGGTCCGGAGGCACAACTAATGAAAAACTGTTTTTT.

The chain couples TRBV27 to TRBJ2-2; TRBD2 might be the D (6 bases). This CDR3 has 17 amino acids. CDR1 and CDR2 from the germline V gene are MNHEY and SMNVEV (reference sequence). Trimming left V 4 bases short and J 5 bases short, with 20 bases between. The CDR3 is CASSSTLSVGGTGELFF. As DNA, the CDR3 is TGTGCCAGCAGTTCGACCCTGAGTGTCGGGGGAACCGGGGAGCTGTTTTTT.

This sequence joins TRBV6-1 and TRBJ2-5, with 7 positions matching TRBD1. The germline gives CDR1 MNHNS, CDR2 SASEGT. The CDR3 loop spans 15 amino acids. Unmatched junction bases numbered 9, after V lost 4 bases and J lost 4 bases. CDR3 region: CASSVLTGSGETQYF. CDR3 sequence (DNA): TGTGCCAGCAGTGTCCTGACAGGGAGTGGAGAGACCCAGTACTTC.

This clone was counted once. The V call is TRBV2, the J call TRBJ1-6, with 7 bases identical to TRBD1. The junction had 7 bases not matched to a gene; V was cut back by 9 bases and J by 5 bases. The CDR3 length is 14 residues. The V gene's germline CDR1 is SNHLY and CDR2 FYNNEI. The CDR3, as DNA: TGTGCCAGTTTTACCGGGACAGATAATTCACCCCTCCACTTT. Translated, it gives CASFTGTDNSPLHF.

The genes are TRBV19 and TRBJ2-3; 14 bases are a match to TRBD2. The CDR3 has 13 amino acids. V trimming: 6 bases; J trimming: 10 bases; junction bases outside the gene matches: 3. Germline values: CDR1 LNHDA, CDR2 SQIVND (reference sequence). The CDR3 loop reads CASRGLAGEAQYF. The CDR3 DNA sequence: TGTGCCAGTAGGGGACTAGCGGGAGAAGCGCAGTATTTT. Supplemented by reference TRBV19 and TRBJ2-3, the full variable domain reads DGGITQSPKYLFRKEGQNVTLSCEQNLNHDAMYWYRQDPGQGLRLIYYSQIVNDFQKGDIAEGYSVSREKKESFPLTVTSAQKNPTAFYLCASRGLAGEAQYFGPGTRLTVL.

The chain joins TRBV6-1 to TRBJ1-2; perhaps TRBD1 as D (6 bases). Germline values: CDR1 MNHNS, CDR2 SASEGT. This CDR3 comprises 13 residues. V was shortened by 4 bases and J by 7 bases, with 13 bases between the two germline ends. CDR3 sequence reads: CASSAVGAIGYTF. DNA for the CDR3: TGTGCCAGCAGTGCTGTGGGGGCAATTGGCTACACCTTC.

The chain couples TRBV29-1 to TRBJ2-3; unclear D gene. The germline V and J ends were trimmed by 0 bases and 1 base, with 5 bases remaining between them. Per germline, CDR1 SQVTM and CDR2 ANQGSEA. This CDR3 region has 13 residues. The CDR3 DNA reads TGCAGCGTTGAAGATTCAGGCACAGATACGCAGTATTTT. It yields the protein CSVEDSGTDTQYF.

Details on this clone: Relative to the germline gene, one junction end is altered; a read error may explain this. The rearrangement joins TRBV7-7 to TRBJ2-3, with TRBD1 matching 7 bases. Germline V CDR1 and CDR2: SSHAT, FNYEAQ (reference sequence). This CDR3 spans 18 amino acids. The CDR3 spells CASSPVMGQHGGADTQYF. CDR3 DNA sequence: TGTGCTAGCAGCCCCGTTATGGGACAGCATGGGGGCGCAGATACGCAGTATTTT.

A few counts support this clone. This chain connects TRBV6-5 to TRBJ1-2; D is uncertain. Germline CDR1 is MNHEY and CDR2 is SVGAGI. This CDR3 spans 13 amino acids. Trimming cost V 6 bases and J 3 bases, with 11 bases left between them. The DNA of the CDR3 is TGTGCCAGCAGGACCGAGAGGGACTATGGCTACACCTTC. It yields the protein CASRTERDYGYTF.

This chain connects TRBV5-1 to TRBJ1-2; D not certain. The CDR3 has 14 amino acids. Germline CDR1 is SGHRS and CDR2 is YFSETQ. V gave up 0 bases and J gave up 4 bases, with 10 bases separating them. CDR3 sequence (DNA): TGCGCCAGCAGCTTGGCCACCCACTCCTATGGCTACACCTTC. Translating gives CASSLATHSYGYTF. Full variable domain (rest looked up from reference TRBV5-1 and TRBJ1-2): KAGVTQTPRYLIKTRGQQVTLSCSPISGHRSVSWYQQTPGQGLQFLFEYFSETQRNKGNFPGRFSGRQFSNSRSEMNVSTLELGDSALYLCASSLATHSYGYTFGSGTRLTVV.

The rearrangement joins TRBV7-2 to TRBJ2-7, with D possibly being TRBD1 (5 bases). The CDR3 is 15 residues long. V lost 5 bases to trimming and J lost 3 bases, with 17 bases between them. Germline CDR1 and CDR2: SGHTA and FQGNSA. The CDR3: CASSRTPRGNYEQYF. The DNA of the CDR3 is TGTGCCAGCAGCCGGACCCCAAGGGGAAACTACGAGCAGTACTTC.

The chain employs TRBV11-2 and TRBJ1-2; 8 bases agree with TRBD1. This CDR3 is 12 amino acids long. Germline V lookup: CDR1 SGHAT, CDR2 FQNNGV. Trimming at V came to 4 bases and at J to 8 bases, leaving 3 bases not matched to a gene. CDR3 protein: CASSSTGVGYTF. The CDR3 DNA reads TGTGCCAGCAGCTCGACAGGGGTAGGCTACACCTTC.

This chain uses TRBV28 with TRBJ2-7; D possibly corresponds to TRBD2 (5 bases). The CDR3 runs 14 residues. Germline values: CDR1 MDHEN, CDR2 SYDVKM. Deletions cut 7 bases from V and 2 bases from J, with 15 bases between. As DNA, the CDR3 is TGTGCCAGCATCTCAGTGCGGGTCCCCTACGAGCAGTACTTC. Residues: CASISVRVPYEQYF. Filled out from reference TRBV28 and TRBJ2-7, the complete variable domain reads DVKVTQSSRYLVKRTGEKVFLECVQDMDHENMFWYRQDPGLGLRLIYFSYDVKMKEKGDIPEGYSVSREKKERFSLILESASTNQTSMYLCASISVRVPYEQYFGPGTRLTVT.

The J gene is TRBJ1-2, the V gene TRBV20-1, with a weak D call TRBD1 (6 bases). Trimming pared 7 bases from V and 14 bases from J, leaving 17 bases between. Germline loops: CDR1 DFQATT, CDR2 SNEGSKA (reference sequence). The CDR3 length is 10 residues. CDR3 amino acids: CSVPTQGSTF. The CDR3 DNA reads TGCAGTGTTCCGACACAGGGTTCGACCTTC.

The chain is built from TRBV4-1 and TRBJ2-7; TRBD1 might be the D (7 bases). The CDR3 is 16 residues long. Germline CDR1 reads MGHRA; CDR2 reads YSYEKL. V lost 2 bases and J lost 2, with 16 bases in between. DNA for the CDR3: TGCGCCAGCAGCCAAAGGGGAGGACAGGACCCCTACGAGCAGTACTTC. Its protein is CASSQRGGQDPYEQYF.

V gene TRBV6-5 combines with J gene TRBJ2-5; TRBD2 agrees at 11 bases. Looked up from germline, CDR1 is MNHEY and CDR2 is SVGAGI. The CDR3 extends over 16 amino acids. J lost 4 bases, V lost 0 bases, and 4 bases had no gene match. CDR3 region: CASSYSTSGTPETQYF. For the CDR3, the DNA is TGTGCCAGCAGTTACTCGACTAGCGGGACCCCAGAGACCCAGTACTTC.

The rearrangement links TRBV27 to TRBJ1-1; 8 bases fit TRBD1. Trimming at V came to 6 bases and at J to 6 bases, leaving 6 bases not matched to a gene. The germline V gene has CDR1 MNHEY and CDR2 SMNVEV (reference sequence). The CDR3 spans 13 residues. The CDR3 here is CASRIGQGAEAFF. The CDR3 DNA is TGTGCCAGCAGGATCGGACAGGGAGCTGAAGCTTTCTTT.

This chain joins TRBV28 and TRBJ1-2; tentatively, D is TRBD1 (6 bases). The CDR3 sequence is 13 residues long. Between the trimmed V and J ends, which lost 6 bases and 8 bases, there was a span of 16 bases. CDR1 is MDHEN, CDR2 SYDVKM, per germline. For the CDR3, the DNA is TGTGCCAGCAGAATTCAAGCAGGGGAGGGCTACACCTTC. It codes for CASRIQAGEGYTF.

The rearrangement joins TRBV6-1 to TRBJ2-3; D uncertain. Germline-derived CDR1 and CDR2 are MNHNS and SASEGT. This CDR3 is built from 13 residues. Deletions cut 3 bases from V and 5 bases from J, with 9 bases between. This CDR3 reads CASSDRREDTQYF. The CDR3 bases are TGTGCCAGCAGTGATCGTCGAGAAGATACGCAGTATTTT.

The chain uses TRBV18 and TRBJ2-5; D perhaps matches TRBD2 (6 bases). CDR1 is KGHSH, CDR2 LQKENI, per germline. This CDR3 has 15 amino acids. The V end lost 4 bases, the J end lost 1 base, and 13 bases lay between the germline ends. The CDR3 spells CASSQARRGQETQYF. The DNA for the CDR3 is TGTGCCAGCTCACAGGCCAGGAGGGGCCAAGAGACCCAGTACTTC.

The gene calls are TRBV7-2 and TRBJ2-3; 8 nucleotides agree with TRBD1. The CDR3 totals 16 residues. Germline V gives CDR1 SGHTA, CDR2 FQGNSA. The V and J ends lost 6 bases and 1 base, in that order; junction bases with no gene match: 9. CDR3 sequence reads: CASRYGTGGGTDTQYF. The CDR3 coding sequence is TGTGCCAGCAGATACGGGACAGGAGGCGGCACAGATACGCAGTATTTT.

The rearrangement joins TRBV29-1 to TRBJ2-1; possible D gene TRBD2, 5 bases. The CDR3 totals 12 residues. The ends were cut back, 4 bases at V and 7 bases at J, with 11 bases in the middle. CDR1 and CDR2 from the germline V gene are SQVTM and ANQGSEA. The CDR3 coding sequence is TGCAGCGTTGGAAGCGGAGGTAATGAGCAGTTCTTC. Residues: CSVGSGGNEQFF.